Sequencing of this T cell receptor (beta chain) was carried out in a study of cytomegalovirus exposure and HLA in healthy donors. The method was immunoSEQ multiplex PCR; TCRdb's version includes in-frame clones alone and lacks a portion of them. The table lists about 270,000 clones, 65% to 90% of them singletons, with more than 0.8% in the top ten. This CDR3 has 15 residues. Germline V gives CDR1 MDHEN, CDR2 SYDVKM. After removal of 6 bases from V and 8 bases from J, the junction contained 12 bases not matched to a gene. This clonotype was sampled from a woman aged 18-29 years in good health and CMV-seronegative. J is TRBJ1-2 and V is TRBV28; TRBD1 matches 10 bases. The sample taken for sequencing was PBMCs. The CDR3 DNA sequence: TGTGCCAGCAGGCAAGGGGGACAGGGGCGACGGGGCTACACCTTC. Translation: CASRQGGQGRRGYTF.